This TCR beta chain emerged from a study of a mutant IDH1 vaccine in newly diagnosed glioma (dated by TCRdb to the early 2020s). Regarding the complete study: The 32 treated patients were 62.5% male and roughly 40% female, with a mean age of approximately 40 years. Prior to enrollment, patients had been given standard therapy consisting of radiotherapy alone, temozolomide alone, or radiochemotherapy with temozolomide, with the combination given to most patients. Peripheral blood samples were drawn at six visits, namely V03 (baseline), V05, V07, V10, V12 and V13. Longitudinal TCRB deep sequencing was performed for some 25 treated patients wherever samples were available for exploratory analyses.

To prepare the library, the immunoSEQ multiplex PCR assay was applied. The hsTCRB Kit was used according to the manufacturer's protocol to amplify rearranged TCR beta chain sequences. Sequencing of TCRB libraries was carried out on an Illumina MiSeq. Under the source paper's analysis protocol: The kit vendor's proprietary platform handled demultiplexing, trimming and gene mapping. The table was pulled from immuneACCESS by TCRdb, which kept in-frame rearrangements only. Such tables lose some clones; where checked, under half of the loss comes from unresolved V genes, and the rest has no known cause. That table gives V, J and clone size, and the DNA gave D and trimming. Within this sample are roughly 38,000 clones, with 78% of them counted one time only. The ten largest make up 7% to 10% of the sample. The study at large found these results: Immune responses induced by the vaccine were seen in over 90% of patients across multiple MHC alleles. The authors noted that analyses of patient blood samples could not be reproduced because of sample limitations. Pseudoprogression appeared unrelated to alterations in the top peripheral T cell clonotypes detected by TCRB sequencing. Selection of PBMC samples for TCRB deep sequencing was based on availability.

The label giving this sample's time point can be read as: baseline, week 1 (first vaccination visit). The treatment or condition label here, explained by the study, means: pre-vaccination baseline after standard-of-care therapy. Newly diagnosed WHO grade 3 or 4 IDH1-mutant astrocytomas showing loss of nuclear ATRX were present in the donors. The samples were drawn from NOA16, a multicentre, single-arm, open-label phase I trial in Germany that tested a mutant IDH1 peptide vaccine in humans for the first time. For immunogenicity testing, the blood drawn at visit V03 was used as the baseline sample. Genomic DNA for TCRB sequencing was isolated from EDTA blood with the DNeasy Blood and Tissue Kit. This clone occurred a few times. The specificity of this receptor is unknown. Within one base of it there is no much larger clone, and no base qualities were kept. The starting material was PBMCs, obtained from a glioma patient treated with radiotherapy, temozolomide or both. This receptor was obtained from a man aged 35 to 55 with glioma. Some clones in this sample may be carry-over from other donors' samples.

Here the CDR3 is given as CSVEVQGNTEAFF. The DNA reads as follows: TGCAGCGTTGAAGTTCAGGGGAACACTGAAGCTTTCTTT. The sequence is built from TRBV29-1 and TRBJ1-1, and possibly TRBD1, on 5 matching bases. V was cut back by 1 base and J by 1 base, leaving a gap of 7 bases between them. Inclusive of the bounding cysteine and phenylalanine, the CDR3 is 13 residues long. This entry keeps only the CDR3 DNA: 39 bases, framed from base 1. Via the germline V gene, CDR1 is SQVTM and CDR2 ANQGSEA.